The 31 T cell receptor beta chains listed next were all sequenced from one sample in a study of blood T cell repertoires in COVID-19. Measured with immunoSEQ multiplex PCR; TCRdb has only the in-frame clones, and not every one. Of fewer than 400,000 clones listed, about 86% are singletons. Sequencing was performed on PBMCs or T cells enriched from blood (not recorded which). All receptors derive from a woman between 45 and 65 years old who had recovered from COVID-19.

The CDR3 loop is CASKEGAVTEAFF. The CDR3 nucleotides are TGTGCCAGCAAGGAGGGGGCGGTCACTGAAGCTTTCTTT. V and J are TRBV27 and TRBJ1-1; 7 bases line up with TRBD1. V dropped 7 bases and J dropped 4; count of bases not matched to a gene: 6. The CDR3 spans 13 residues. Germline-derived CDR1 and CDR2 are MNHEY and SMNVEV (reference sequence).

The chain carries TRBV19 and TRBJ2-2, with a possible D match to TRBD1 (5 bases). Trimming removed 6 bases at V and 5 bases at J, with 13 bases between. There are 14 residues in the CDR3. In germline, CDR1 is LNHDA, CDR2 SQIVND (reference sequence). The DNA for the CDR3 is TGTGCCAGTAGCCCAGGGCCTTTGACCGGGGAGCTGTTTTTT. It specifies CASSPGPLTGELFF.

This chain joins TRBV7-2 and TRBJ1-1; D unresolved. V lost 1 base and J 6 bases, leaving 12 bases between the germline ends. The CDR3 is made up of 14 amino acids. Germline CDR1 reads SGHTA; CDR2 reads FQGNSA. The CDR3 reads CASSLGGSSPEAFF. Written as DNA, the CDR3 is TGTGCCAGCAGCTTAGGCGGATCTTCCCCTGAAGCTTTCTTT.

The J gene is TRBJ2-7, the V gene TRBV2; 8 positions agree with TRBD2. The germline CDR1 and CDR2 sequences are SNHLY and FYNNEI. This CDR3 spans 15 amino acids. V lost 4 bases, J lost 1 base, and 6 bases stayed unmatched. The CDR3, as DNA: TGTGCCAGCAGTGTACGGGGGGGCCTATCCTACGAGCAGTACTTC. This codes for CASSVRGGLSYEQYF. The whole variable domain, remainder taken from reference TRBV2 and TRBJ2-7, is EPEVTQTPSHQVTQMGQEVILRCVPISNHLYFYWYRQILGQKVEFLVSFYNNEISEKSEIFDDQFSVERPDGSNFTLKIRSTKLEDSAMYFCASSVRGGLSYEQYFGPGTRLTVT.

The chain couples TRBV19 to TRBJ2-7, with D possibly TRBD1 on 5 matching bases. V was pared by 5 bases and J by 3 bases, with 5 bases between. The CDR3 loop spans 11 amino acids. The germline gives CDR1 LNHDA, CDR2 SQIVND (reference sequence). The CDR3 DNA reads as TGTGCCAGTAGTGACAGCTACGAGCAGTACTTC. This sequence encodes CASSDSYEQYF.

This sequence joins TRBV4-1 and TRBJ2-1; 10 bases are shared with TRBD2. The CDR3 is 15 residues long. Germline lookup yields CDR1 MGHRA and CDR2 YSYEKL. Trimming at V came to 5 bases and at J to 4 bases, leaving 5 bases not matched to a gene. CDR3 protein: CASSLSGGGYNEQFF. The CDR3 DNA follows: TGCGCCAGCAGCTTAAGCGGGGGGGGGTACAATGAGCAGTTCTTC.

This clone has just one count. This chain joins TRBV7-8 and TRBJ1-1, with TRBD1 as a possible D gene (6 bases). The CDR3 runs to 13 residues. The germline V and J ends were trimmed by 5 bases and 1 base, with 8 bases remaining between them. In germline, CDR1 is SGHVS, CDR2 FQNEAQ. CDR3 DNA sequence: TGTGCCAGCAGCCGACAGGCGAACACTGAAGCTTTCTTT. Its protein is CASSRQANTEAFF.

This chain connects TRBV7-9 to TRBJ2-1; D is perhaps TRBD2 (5 bases). Trimming stripped 3 bases from V and 0 bases from J, with 18 bases between. Germline values: CDR1 SEHNR, CDR2 FQNEAQ (reference sequence). This CDR3 is built from 18 residues. CDR3 bases: TGTGCCAGCAGCTTCTTTTGGTCCGGGGTTGGCTCCTACAATGAGCAGTTCTTC. This encodes CASSFFWSGVGSYNEQFF. The variable domain in full, completed from reference TRBV7-9 and TRBJ2-1, reads DTGVSQNPRHKITKRGQNVTFRCDPISEHNRLYWYRQTLGQGPEFLTYFQNEAQLEKSRLLSDRFSAERPKGSFSTLEIQRTEQGDSAMYLCASSFFWSGVGSYNEQFFGPGTRLTVL.

The CDR3 region has the DNA TGTGCCAGCAGCCAAGTCTGGAGCGGTGGAAACACCATATATTTT. As protein: CASSQVWSGGNTIYF. The chain couples TRBV4-2 to TRBJ1-3; D not resolved. Deletions cut 1 base from V and 3 bases from J, with 10 bases between. In germline, CDR1 is LGHNA, CDR2 YNFKEQ. The CDR3 runs 15 residues.

There are a few counts of this clone. The J gene is TRBJ1-2, the V gene TRBV30; 9 nucleotides agree with TRBD1. The CDR3 sequence is 15 residues long. Germline CDR1 and CDR2: GTSNPN and SVGIG (reference sequence). The V segment lost 0 bases and the J segment 4 bases; nucleotides outside the gene matches: 6. The CDR3 DNA sequence: TGTGCCTGGAGTGTACGGACAGGGGCGGGCTATGGCTACACCTTC. Translating gives CAWSVRTGAGYGYTF.

V usage is TRBV5-1 and J usage is TRBJ1-2; TRBD1 is a possible D gene (6 bases). This CDR3 comprises 14 residues. V was shortened by 3 bases and J by 4 bases, with 13 bases between the two germline ends. Germline V lookup: CDR1 SGHRS, CDR2 YFSETQ. The CDR3 sequence is CASSSPGHVYGYTF. The CDR3 DNA reads as TGCGCCAGCAGCTCACCGGGACACGTCTATGGCTACACCTTC.

The chain recombines TRBV28 with TRBJ1-1; no reliable D call. The CDR3 runs 15 residues. Per germline, CDR1 MDHEN and CDR2 SYDVKM. The V end was cut by 0 bases, the J end by 4 bases, with 12 bases between. The CDR3, as DNA: TGTGCCAGCAGTTTATGGCCCGGGGTTGGCACTGAAGCTTTCTTT. It codes for CASSLWPGVGTEAFF.

This chain connects TRBV5-6 to TRBJ1-2, with unresolved D. Germline V gives CDR1 SGHDT, CDR2 YYEEEE. This CDR3 is 15 amino acids long. Trimming took off 0 bases at V and 3 bases at J, with 12 bases between the two ends. As DNA, the CDR3 is TGTGCCAGCAGCTTGGGGCAGCTGAGGCACTATGGCTACACCTTC. Its translation: CASSLGQLRHYGYTF.

This clone was picked up one time. The gene calls are TRBV6-2 or TRBV6-3 and TRBJ1-6; D remains unclear. The CDR3 has 14 residues. Per germline, CDR1 MNHEY and CDR2 SVGEGT. V was clipped by 2 bases and J by 5 bases, with 7 bases between them. The CDR3 nucleotides read TGTGCCAGCAGTTACCCCCAGGATAATTCACCCCTCCACTTT. Translation: CASSYPQDNSPLHF.

The CDR3 sequence: CASSRQGLTYEQYF. Written as DNA, the CDR3 is TGTGCCAGCAGCCGACAGGGTTTAACGTACGAGCAGTACTTC. The chain couples TRBV13 to TRBJ2-7; TRBD1 agrees at 7 bases. The CDR3 is made up of 14 amino acids. Germline V CDR1 and CDR2: PRHDT, FYEKMQ (reference sequence). Trimming cost V 5 bases and J 4 bases; bases outside gene matches: 8.

The J gene is TRBJ1-4, the V gene TRBV7-9, with D unresolved. This CDR3 has 16 amino acids. Germline V CDR1 and CDR2: SEHNR, FQNEAQ (reference sequence). The V gene lost 2 bases and the J gene lost 3 bases, with 13 bases spanning the gap. In DNA, the CDR3 is TGTGCCAGCAGCTTACCACGTGGAGACGCTAATGAAAAACTGTTTTTT. Translating gives CASSLPRGDANEKLFF.

The CDR3, as DNA: TGCGCCAGCCGACCCCGGGACAGGTTCGACGAGCAGTACTTC. It yields the protein CASRPRDRFDEQYF. J is TRBJ2-7 and V is TRBV5-1, with 8 nucleotides matching TRBD1. Germline V lookup: CDR1 SGHRS, CDR2 YFSETQ. The CDR3 totals 14 residues. V lost 7 bases and J lost 5; bases outside the gene matches: 11.

The chain joins TRBV19 to TRBJ2-7; D gene ambiguous. The CDR3 is 14 amino acids. In germline, CDR1 is LNHDA, CDR2 SQIVND (reference sequence). V lost 2 bases and J 1 base, leaving 9 bases between the germline ends. The DNA for the CDR3 is TGTGCCAGTAGTATATGGCCTCCATCCTACGAGCAGTACTTC. This sequence encodes CASSIWPPSYEQYF.

The chain joins TRBV5-1 to TRBJ1-6; D gene uncertain. The CDR3 extends over 14 amino acids. V lost 0 bases to trimming and J lost 12 bases, with 13 bases between them. CDR1 SGHRS and CDR2 YFSETQ come from the germline V gene. CDR3 loop: CASSLDSSRGPLHF. DNA for the CDR3: TGCGCCAGCAGCTTGGATTCCTCCCGAGGACCCCTCCACTTT.

The chain employs TRBV6-5 and TRBJ1-3; D remains unclear. V was pared by 10 bases and J by 2 bases, with 15 bases between. This CDR3 contains 14 residues. Germline-derived CDR1 and CDR2 are MNHEY and SVGAGI. The CDR3 spells CATMGVQTGNTIYF. Written as DNA, the CDR3 is TGTGCCACCATGGGAGTTCAAACTGGAAACACCATATATTTT.

The gene calls are TRBV5-1 and TRBJ1-2; D is ambiguous. Germline CDR1 reads SGHRS; CDR2 reads YFSETQ. The V end lost 2 bases, the J end lost 0 bases, and 11 bases lay between the germline ends. This CDR3 has 15 amino acids. CDR3 sequence (DNA): TGCGCCAGCAGCTTCCTGAGGGAGGCTAACTATGGCTACACCTTC. Protein sequence: CASSFLREANYGYTF.

The rearrangement joins TRBV11-2 to TRBJ1-1; D gene uncertain. V was clipped by 0 bases and J by 2 bases, with 7 bases between them. From germline, CDR1 is SGHAT and CDR2 FQNNGV. The CDR3 runs to 14 residues. The DNA for the CDR3 is TGTGCCAGCAGCTTAGACGGGAGTAACACTGAAGCTTTCTTT. It yields the protein CASSLDGSNTEAFF.

The chain is built from TRBV7-6 and TRBJ2-1; 12 bases are a match to TRBD2. This CDR3 is 16 amino acids long. After removal of 5 bases from V and 4 bases from J, the junction contained 6 bases not matched to a gene. Germline loops: CDR1 SGHVS, CDR2 FNYEAQ. The DNA of the CDR3 is TGTGCCAGCAGCCCCATTCTAGCGGGGGGGTACAATGAGCAGTTCTTC. Encoded protein: CASSPILAGGYNEQFF.

This chain links TRBV6-5 with TRBJ1-4; D gene uncertain. Trimming removed 5 bases at V and 8 bases at J, with 12 bases between. In germline, CDR1 is MNHEY, CDR2 SVGAGI. The CDR3 is 13 residues long. This chain's CDR3 is CASSPARSEKLFF. CDR3 coding DNA: TGTGCCAGCAGTCCCGCCAGGTCGGAAAAACTGTTTTTT.

V is TRBV2 and J is TRBJ2-5, with 7 bases matching TRBD1. This CDR3 region has 12 residues. The germline CDR1 and CDR2 sequences are SNHLY and FYNNEI. After removal of 8 bases from V and 4 bases from J, the junction contained 4 bases not matched to a gene. Here the CDR3 reads CASRGQLETQYF. CDR3 coding DNA: TGTGCCAGCCGGGGACAGTTAGAGACCCAGTACTTC.

This clone was seen only once. V is TRBV19 and J is TRBJ1-5; 8 positions match TRBD1. The CDR3 is 16 amino acids. Trimming cost V 4 bases and J 1 base; bases outside gene matches: 6. Per germline, CDR1 LNHDA and CDR2 SQIVND (reference sequence). The chain's CDR3 is CASSSWTGTSNQPQHF. The DNA for the CDR3 is TGTGCCAGTAGTAGCTGGACAGGGACGAGCAATCAGCCCCAGCATTTT.

On this clone: The junction departs from germline at one end; a sequencing error may be responsible. The chain joins TRBV5-4 to TRBJ2-5; 12 bases agree with TRBD2. The CDR3 is 18 amino acids. CDR1 is SGHNT, CDR2 YYREEE, per germline (reference sequence). The CDR3 loop is CASSLASGRKLAGGFFNF. The CDR3 coding sequence is TGTGCCAGCAGCTTGGCCAGCGGACGTAAACTAGCGGGGGGCTTCTTTAACTTC.

In its sample, this clone was seen once. CDR3 residues: CASSQEAEQPQHF. The DNA of the CDR3 is TGTGCCAGCAGCCAAGAGGCAGAACAGCCCCAGCATTTT. The rearrangement uses TRBV4-2 and TRBJ1-5; D unresolved. Germline V gene data show CDR1 as LGHNA and CDR2 as YNFKEQ. This CDR3 spans 13 amino acids. Trimming took off 0 bases at V and 7 bases at J, with 7 bases between the two ends.

CDR3 DNA: TGTGCCAGCAGCCGGACAGAGAGGAACACTGAAGCTTTCTTT. Translation gives CASSRTERNTEAFF. V gene TRBV9 combines with J gene TRBJ1-1; D may be TRBD1 (6 bases). Trimming took 4 bases from V and 1 from J, leaving 11 bases between them. The CDR3 spans 14 residues. CDR1 and CDR2 from the germline V gene are SGDLS and YYNGEE. Looking up the rest from reference TRBV9 and TRBJ1-1 gives the full variable domain: DSGVTQTPKHLITATGQRVTLRCSPRSGDLSVYWYQQSLDQGLQFLIQYYNGEERAKGNILERFSAQQFPDLHSELNLSSLELGDSALYFCASSRTERNTEAFFGQGTRLTVV.

This chain uses TRBV30 with TRBJ2-5, with 12 bases fitting TRBD2. This CDR3 is 17 amino acids long. Germline trimming cut 3 bases from V and 2 bases from J; bases unmatched to any gene: 10. The germline V gene has CDR1 GTSNPN and CDR2 SVGIG (reference sequence). CDR3 region: CAWSQTSGRSLQETQYF. CDR3 bases: TGTGCCTGGAGCCAGACTAGCGGGAGAAGCCTACAAGAGACCCAGTACTTC.

This chain links TRBV7-8 with TRBJ2-1; 8 nucleotides match TRBD2. J was trimmed by 6 bases and V by 5 bases; bases with no gene match: 12. The CDR3 is 16 amino acids. Germline lookup yields CDR1 SGHVS and CDR2 FQNEAQ. The CDR3 protein is CASSPGRRGGSNEQFF. For the CDR3, the DNA is TGTGCCAGCAGCCCCGGGAGACGGGGGGGGAGCAATGAGCAGTTCTTC. The variable domain in full, completed from reference TRBV7-8 and TRBJ2-1, reads GAGVSQSPRYKVAKRGQDVALRCDPISGHVSLFWYQQALGQGPEFLTYFQNEAQLDKSGLPSDRFFAERPEGSVSTLKIQRTQQEDSAVYLCASSPGRRGGSNEQFFGPGTRLTVL.